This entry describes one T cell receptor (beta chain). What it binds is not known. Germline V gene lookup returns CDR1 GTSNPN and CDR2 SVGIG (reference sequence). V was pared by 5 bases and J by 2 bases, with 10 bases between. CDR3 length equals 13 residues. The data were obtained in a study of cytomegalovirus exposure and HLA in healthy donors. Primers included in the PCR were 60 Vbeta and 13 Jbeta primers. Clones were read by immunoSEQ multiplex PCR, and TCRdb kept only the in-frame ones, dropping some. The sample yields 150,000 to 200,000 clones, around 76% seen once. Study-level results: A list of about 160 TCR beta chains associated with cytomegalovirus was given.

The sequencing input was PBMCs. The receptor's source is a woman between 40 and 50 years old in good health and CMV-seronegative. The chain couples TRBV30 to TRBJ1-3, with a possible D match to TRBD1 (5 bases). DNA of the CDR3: TGTGCCTGGCAGGGAACCCCTGGAAACACCATATATTTT. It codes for CAWQGTPGNTIYF.